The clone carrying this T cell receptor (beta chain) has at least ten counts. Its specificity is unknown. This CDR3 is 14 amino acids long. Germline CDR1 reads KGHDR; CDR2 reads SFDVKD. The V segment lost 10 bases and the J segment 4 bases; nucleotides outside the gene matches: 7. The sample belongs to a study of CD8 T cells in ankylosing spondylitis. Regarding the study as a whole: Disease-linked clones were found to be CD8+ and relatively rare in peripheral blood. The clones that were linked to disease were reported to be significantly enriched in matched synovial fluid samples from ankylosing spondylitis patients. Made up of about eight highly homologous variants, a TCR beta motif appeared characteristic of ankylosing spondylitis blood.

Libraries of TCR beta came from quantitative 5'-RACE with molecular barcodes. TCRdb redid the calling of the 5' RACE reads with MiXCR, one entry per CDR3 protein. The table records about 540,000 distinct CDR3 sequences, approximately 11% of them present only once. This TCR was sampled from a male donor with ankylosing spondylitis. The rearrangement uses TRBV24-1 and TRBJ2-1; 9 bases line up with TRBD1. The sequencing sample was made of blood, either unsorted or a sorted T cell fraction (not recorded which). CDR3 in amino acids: CATEGQGNYNEQFF. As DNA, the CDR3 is TGTGCCACAGAAGGACAGGGGAATTACAATGAGCAGTTCTTC.